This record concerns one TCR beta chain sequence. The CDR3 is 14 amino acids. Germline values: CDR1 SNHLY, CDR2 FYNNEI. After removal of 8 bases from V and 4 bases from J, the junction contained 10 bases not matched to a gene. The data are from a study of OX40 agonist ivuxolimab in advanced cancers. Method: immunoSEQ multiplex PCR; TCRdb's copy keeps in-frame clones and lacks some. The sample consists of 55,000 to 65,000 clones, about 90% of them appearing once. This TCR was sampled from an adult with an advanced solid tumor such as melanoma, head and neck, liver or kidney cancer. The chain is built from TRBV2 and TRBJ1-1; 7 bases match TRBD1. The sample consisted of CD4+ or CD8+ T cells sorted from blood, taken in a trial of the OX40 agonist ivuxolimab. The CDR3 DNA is TGTGCCAGCCAGAACCGGGACAGAGTCACTGAAGCTTTCTTT. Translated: CASQNRDRVTEAFF.